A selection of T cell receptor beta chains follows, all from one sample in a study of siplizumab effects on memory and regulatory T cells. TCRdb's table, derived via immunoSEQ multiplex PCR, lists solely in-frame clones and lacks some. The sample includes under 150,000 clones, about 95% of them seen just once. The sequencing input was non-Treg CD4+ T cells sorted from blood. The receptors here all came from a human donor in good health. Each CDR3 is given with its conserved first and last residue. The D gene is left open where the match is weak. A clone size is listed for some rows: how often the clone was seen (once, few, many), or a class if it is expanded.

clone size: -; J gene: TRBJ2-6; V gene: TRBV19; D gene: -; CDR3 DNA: TGTGCCAGTAGTGTGGAGGGCTCTGGGGCCAACGTCCTGACTTTC; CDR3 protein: CASSVEGSGANVLTF
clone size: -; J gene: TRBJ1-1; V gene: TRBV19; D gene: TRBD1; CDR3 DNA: TGTGCCAGTAGTAGATTTCCGGGACAGACGCCTAAGGAAGCTTTCTTT; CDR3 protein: CASSRFPGQTPKEAFF
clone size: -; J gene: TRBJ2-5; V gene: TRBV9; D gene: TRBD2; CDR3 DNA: TGTGCCAGCAGCCTGACTAGCCTCGGCGAGACCCAGTACTTC; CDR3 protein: CASSLTSLGETQYF
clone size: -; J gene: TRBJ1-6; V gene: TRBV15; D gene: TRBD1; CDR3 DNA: TGTGCCACCAGCGGCCGGGACAGGGGAAATTCACCCCTCCACTTT; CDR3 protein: CATSGRDRGNSPLHF
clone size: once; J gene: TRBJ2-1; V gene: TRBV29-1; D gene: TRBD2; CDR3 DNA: TGCAGCGTTCAGCCAGAAGCGGGAGAATCAAGTGAGCAGTTCTTC; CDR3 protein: CSVQPEAGESSEQFF
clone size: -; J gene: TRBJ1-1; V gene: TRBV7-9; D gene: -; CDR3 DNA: TGTGCCAGCAGCTTAGCTCGGACAGTGAACACTGAAGCTTTCTTT; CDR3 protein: CASSLARTVNTEAFF
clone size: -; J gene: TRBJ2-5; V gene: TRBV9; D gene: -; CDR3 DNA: TGTGCCAGCAGCCAAGGAGGGGACCAAGAGACCCAGTACTTC; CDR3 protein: CASSQGGDQETQYF
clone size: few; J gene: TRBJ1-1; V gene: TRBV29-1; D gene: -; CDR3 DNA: TGCAGCGTTGAAACCCCGGGCCTGCGCGGGACTGAAGCTTTCTTT; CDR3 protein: CSVETPGLRGTEAFF
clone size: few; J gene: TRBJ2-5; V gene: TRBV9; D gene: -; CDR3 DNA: TGTGCCAGCAGCGTAGGATCCGGGAGTGGGGAGACCCAGTACTTC; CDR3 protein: CASSVGSGSGETQYF
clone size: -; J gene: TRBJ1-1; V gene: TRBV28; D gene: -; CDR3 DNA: TGTGCCAGCAGCCTGGTCGTAGGGTTAGGGGCTTTCTTT; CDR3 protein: CASSLVVGLGAFF
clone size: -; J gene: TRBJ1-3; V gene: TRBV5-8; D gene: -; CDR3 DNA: TGTGCCACCCGAAGAGGGGCTATGTCTGGAAACACCATATATTTT; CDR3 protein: CATRRGAMSGNTIYF
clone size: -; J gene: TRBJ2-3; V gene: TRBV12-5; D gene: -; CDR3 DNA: TGTGCTAGTGGTCCCGGGACGGGGAGGCAGTATTTT; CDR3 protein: CASGPGTGRQYF
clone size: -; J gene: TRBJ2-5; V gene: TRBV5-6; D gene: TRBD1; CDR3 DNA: TGTGCCAGCAGCTTGGCCGGGACAGGGGGGTTGGAGACCCAGTACTTC; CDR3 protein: CASSLAGTGGLETQYF
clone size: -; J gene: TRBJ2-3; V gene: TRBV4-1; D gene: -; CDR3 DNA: TGCGCCAGCAGCCAAGAACGTAACCCCCCGCGGGATACGCAGTATTTT; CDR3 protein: CASSQERNPPRDTQYF
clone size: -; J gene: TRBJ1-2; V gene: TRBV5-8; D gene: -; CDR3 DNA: TGTGCCAGCAGCTCCCCCAGGACGGACTATGGCTACACCTTC; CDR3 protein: CASSSPRTDYGYTF
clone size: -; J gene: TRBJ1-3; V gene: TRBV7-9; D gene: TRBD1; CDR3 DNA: TGTGCCAGCAGCCACCTCAAGGGACAGAACTCTGGAAACACCATATATTTT; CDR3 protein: CASSHLKGQNSGNTIYF
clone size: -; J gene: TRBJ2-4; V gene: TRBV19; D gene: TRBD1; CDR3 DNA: TGTGCCAGTACCATGGACAGGGGGAAAAACATTCAGTACTTC; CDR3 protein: CASTMDRGKNIQYF
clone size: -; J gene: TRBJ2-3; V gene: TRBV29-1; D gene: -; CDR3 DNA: TGCAGCGGAGGGGCGGCGGGATCTGATACGCAGTATTTT; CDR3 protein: CSGGAAGSDTQYF
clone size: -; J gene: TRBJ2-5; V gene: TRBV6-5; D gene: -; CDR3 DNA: TGTGCCAGCAGGAGGCCGGGCCAGGGGGAGACCCAGTACTTC; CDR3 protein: CASRRPGQGETQYF
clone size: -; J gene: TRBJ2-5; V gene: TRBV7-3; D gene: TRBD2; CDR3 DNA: TGTGCCAGCAGGAAGGGACTAGAAAAGACCCAGTACTTC; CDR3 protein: CASRKGLEKTQYF
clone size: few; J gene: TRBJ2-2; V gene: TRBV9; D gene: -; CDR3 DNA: TGTGCCAGCAGCTTGAATGCGGGTGGGGGTGCCGGGGAGCTGTTTTTT; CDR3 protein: CASSLNAGGGAGELFF
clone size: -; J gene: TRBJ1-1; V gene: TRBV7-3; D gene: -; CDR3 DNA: TGTGCCAGCAGCTTAACGGCCCCTGGGTTGGCTTTCTTT; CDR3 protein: CASSLTAPGLAFF
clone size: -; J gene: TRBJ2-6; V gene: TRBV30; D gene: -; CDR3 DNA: TGTGCCTGGAGAGGTGGACTACCTTTTTCTGGGGCCAACGTCCTGACTTTC; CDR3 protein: CAWRGGLPFSGANVLTF